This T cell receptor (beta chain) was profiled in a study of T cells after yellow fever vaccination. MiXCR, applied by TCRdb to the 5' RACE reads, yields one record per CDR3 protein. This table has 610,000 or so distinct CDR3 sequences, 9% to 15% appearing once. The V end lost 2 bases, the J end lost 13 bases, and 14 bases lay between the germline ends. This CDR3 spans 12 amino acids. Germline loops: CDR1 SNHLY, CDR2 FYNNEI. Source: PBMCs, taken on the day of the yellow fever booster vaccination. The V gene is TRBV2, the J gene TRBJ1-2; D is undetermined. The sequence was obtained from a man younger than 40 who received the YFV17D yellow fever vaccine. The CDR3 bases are TGTGCCAGCAGTGAAATGACCTGGCTTTGCACCTTC. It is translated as CASSEMTWLCTF. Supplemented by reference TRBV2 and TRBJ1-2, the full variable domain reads EPEVTQTPSHQVTQMGQEVILRCVPISNHLYFYWYRQILGQKVEFLVSFYNNEISEKSEIFDDQFSVERPDGSNFTLKIRSTKLEDSAMYFCASSEMTWLCTFGSGTRLTVV.